This T cell receptor beta chain was recorded in a study of blood T cells in healthy people across ages. Overall study results and limits: With age, beta diversity per million T cells declined roughly linearly, significantly by around 43. Unknown CMV status may confound age-related changes in expanded clones.

Together with a sample-barcoded 5' primer, a J-beta primer mix was included in a second PCR lasting about 7 to 12 cycles. From the 5' RACE reads, TCRdb called clonotypes with MiXCR, one entry per CDR3 protein. Of around 970,000 distinct CDR3 sequences listed, roughly 51% are singletons. There are a few counts of this clonotype. Antigen specificity is unknown. About 10 milliliters of peripheral blood were drawn from each donor into EDTA-treated tubes. Sequencing was done on a sample of blood. The receptor comes from an older woman in good health.

In nucleotides, the CDR3 is TGTGCCAGCAGTTTAGGAGGGTTTGGGGCAGGGGGGACAGAGACCCAGTACTTC. Encoded protein: CASSLGGFGAGGTETQYF. The rearrangement links TRBV28 to TRBJ2-5; possible D gene TRBD1, 7 bases. Per the germline V gene, CDR1 is MDHEN and CDR2 is SYDVKM. V lost 2 bases to trimming and J lost 4 bases, with 23 bases between them. The CDR3 loop spans 18 amino acids.